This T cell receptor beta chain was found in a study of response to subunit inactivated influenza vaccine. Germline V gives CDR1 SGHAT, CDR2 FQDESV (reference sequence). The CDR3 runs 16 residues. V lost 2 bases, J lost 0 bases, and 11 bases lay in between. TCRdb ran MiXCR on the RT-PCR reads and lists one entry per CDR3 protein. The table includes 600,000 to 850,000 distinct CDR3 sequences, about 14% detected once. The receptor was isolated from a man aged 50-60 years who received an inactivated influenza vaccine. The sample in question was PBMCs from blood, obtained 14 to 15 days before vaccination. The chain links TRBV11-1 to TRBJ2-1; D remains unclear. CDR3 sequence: CASSLTLASSYNEQFF. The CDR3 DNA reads TGTGCCAGCAGCTTAACCCTCGCGAGCTCCTACAATGAGCAGTTCTTC.